This record looks at one T cell receptor (beta chain) sequence and its context. Its antigen is undetermined. This sample is part of a study of graft-versus-host responses after intestinal transplantation. Study-level background: Recipients underwent multivisceral, liver-intestinal, or isolated intestinal transplants.

Only in-frame clones appear in the TCRdb table, and some are missing; sequencing was by immunoSEQ multiplex PCR. The table includes about 85,000 clones, 75% to 95% detected once. V was trimmed by 4 bases and J by 2 bases, leaving 9 bases between them. Germline V gene sequence: CDR1 MNHEY, CDR2 SMNVEV (reference sequence). The CDR3 covers 13 residues. Study-wide findings and caveats: Detected in recipient marrow were GvH clones, some of which were first observed in ileum or blood.

Sequencing used unstimulated CD8+ T cells sorted from spleen or lymph node cells, obtained before transplant. The clonotype comes from a human donor who was the organ donor for an intestinal transplant. This sequence joins TRBV27 and TRBJ2-7; tentatively, D is TRBD2 (5 bases). CDR3 sequence (DNA): TGTGCCAGCAGTTCGGGGAAGGCCTACGAGCAGTACTTC. Amino acid sequence: CASSSGKAYEQYF.